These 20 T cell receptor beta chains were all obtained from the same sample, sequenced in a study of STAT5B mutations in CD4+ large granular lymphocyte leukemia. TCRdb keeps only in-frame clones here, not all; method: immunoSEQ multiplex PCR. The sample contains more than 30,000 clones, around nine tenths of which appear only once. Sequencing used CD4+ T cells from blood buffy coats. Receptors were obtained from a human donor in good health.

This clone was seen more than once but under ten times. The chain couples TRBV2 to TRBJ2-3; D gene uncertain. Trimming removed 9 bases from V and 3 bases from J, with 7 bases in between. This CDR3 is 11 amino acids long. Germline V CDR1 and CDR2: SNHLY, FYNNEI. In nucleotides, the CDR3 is TGTGCCAGGGATCCGACAGATACGCAGTATTTT. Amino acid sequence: CARDPTDTQYF.

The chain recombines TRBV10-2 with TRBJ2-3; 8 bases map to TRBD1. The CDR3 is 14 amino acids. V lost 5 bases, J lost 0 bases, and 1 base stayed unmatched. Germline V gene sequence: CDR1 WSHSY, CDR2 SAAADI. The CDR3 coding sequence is TGCGCCAGCAGTCGGACAGGGAGCACAGATACGCAGTATTTT. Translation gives CASSRTGSTDTQYF.

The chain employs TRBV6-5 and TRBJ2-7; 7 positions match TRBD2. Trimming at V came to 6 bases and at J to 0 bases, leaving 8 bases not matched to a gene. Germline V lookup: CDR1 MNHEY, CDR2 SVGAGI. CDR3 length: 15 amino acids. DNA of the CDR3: TGTGCCAGCAGGATGATACCGGGGGGCTCCTACGAGCAGTACTTC. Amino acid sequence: CASRMIPGGSYEQYF.

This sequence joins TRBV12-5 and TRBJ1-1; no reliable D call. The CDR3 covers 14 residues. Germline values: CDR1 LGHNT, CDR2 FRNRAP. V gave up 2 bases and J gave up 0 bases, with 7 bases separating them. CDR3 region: CASGLSDLNTEAFF. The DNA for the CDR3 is TGTGCTAGTGGTTTGTCAGACCTGAACACTGAAGCTTTCTTT.

This CDR3 reads CASLGRERSYEQYF. CDR3 nucleotide sequence: TGCGCCAGTTTGGGCCGGGAGAGATCCTACGAGCAGTACTTC. The genes are TRBV10-2 and TRBJ2-7; possibly TRBD2 for D (6 bases). Per the germline V gene, CDR1 is WSHSY and CDR2 is SAAADI. The CDR3 runs to 14 residues. V dropped 9 bases and J dropped 1 base, with 16 bases sitting between them.

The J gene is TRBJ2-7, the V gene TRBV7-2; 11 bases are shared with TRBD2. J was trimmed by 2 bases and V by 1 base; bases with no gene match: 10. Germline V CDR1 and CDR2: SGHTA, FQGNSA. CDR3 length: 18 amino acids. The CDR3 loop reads CASSLGSSGRSSPYEQYF. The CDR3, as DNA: TGTGCCAGCAGCTTAGGGTCTAGCGGGAGGTCTAGCCCCTACGAGCAGTACTTC. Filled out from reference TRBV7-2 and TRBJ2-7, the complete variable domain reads GAGVSQSPSNKVTEKGKDVELRCDPISGHTALYWYRQSLGQGLEFLIYFQGNSAPDKSGLPSDRFSAERTGGSVSTLTIQRTQQEDSAVYLCASSLGSSGRSSPYEQYFGPGTRLTVT.

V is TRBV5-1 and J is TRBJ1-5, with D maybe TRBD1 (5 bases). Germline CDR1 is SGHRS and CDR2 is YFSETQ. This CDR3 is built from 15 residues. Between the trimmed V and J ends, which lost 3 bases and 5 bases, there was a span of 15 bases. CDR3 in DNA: TGCGCCAGCAGCTCCCACCGGGACCGTTATCAGCCCCAGCATTTT. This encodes CASSSHRDRYQPQHF.

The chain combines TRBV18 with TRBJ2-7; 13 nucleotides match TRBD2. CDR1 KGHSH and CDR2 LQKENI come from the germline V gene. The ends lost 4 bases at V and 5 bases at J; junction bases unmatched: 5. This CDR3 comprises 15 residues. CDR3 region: CASSLDTSGRDEQYF. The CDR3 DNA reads TGTGCCAGCTCACTGGACACTAGCGGGAGGGACGAGCAGTACTTC.

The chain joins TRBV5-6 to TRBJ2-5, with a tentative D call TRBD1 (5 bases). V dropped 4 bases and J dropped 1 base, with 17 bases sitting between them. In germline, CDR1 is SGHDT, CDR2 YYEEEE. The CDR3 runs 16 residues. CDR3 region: CASSPRTLLTQETQYF. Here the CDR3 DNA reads TGTGCCAGCAGCCCCAGGACACTCCTCACCCAAGAGACCCAGTACTTC.

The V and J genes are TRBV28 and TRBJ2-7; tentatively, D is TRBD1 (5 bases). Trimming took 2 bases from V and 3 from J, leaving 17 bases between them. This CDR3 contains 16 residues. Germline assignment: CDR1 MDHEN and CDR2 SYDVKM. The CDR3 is CASSLPTGQPIYEQYF. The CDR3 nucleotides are TGTGCCAGCAGTTTACCCACTGGACAACCGATCTACGAGCAGTACTTC. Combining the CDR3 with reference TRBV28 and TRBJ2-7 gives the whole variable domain DVKVTQSSRYLVKRTGEKVFLECVQDMDHENMFWYRQDPGLGLRLIYFSYDVKMKEKGDIPEGYSVSREKKERFSLILESASTNQTSMYLCASSLPTGQPIYEQYFGPGTRLTVT.

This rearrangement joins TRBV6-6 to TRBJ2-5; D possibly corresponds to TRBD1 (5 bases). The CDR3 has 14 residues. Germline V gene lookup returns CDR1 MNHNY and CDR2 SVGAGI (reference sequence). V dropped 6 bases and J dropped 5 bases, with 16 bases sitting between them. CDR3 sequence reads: CASSLPWGPETQYF. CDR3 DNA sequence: TGTGCCAGCAGCTTACCCTGGGGCCCGGAGACCCAGTACTTC.

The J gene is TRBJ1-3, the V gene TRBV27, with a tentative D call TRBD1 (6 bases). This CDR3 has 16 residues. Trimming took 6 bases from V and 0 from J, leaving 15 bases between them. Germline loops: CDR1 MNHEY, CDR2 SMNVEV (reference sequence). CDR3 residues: CASSPQGMVSGNTIYF. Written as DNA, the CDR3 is TGTGCCAGCAGCCCCCAGGGGATGGTCTCTGGAAACACCATATATTTT.

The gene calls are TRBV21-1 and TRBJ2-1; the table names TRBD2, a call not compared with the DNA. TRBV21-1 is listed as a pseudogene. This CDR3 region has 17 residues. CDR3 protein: CASSKAGWASAHNEQFF. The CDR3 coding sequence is TGTGCCAGCAGCAAAGCTGGCTGGGCTAGCGCTCACAATGAGCAGTTCTTC.

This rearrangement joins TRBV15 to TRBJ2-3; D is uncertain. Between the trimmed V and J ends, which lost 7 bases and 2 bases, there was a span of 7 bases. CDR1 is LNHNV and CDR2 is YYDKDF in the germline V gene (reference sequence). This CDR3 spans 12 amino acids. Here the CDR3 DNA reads TGTGCCACCACGGGTGACACAGATACGCAGTATTTT. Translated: CATTGDTDTQYF.

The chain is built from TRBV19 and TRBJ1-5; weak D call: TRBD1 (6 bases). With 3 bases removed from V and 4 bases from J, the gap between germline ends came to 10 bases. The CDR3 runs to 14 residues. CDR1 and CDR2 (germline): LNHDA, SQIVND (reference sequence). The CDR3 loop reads CASSMVGGNQPQHF. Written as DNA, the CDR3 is TGTGCCAGTAGTATGGTAGGGGGAAATCAGCCCCAGCATTTT.

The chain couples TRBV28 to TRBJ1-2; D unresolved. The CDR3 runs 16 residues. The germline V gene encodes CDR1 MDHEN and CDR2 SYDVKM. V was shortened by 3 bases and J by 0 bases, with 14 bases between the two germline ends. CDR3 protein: CASSLVAVASNYGYTF. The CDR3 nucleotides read TGTGCCAGCAGTTTGGTCGCGGTCGCCTCTAACTATGGCTACACCTTC.

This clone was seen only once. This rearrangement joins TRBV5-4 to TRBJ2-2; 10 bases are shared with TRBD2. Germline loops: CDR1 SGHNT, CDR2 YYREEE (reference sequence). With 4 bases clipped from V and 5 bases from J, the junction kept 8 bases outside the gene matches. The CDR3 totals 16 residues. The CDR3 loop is CASSQDPGLATGELFF. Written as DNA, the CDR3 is TGTGCCAGCAGCCAGGACCCGGGACTAGCGACCGGGGAGCTGTTTTTT. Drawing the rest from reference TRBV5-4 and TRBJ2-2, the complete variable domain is ETGVTQSPTHLIKTRGQQVTLRCSSQSGHNTVSWYQQALGQGPQFIFQYYREEENGRGNFPPRFSGLQFPNYSSELNVNALELDDSALYLCASSQDPGLATGELFFGEGSRLTVL.

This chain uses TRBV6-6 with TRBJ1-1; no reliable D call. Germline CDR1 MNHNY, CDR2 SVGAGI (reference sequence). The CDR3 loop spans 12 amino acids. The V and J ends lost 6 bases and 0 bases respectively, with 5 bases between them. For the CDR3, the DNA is TGTGCCAGCAGGAACATGAACACTGAAGCTTTCTTT. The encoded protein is CASRNMNTEAFF.

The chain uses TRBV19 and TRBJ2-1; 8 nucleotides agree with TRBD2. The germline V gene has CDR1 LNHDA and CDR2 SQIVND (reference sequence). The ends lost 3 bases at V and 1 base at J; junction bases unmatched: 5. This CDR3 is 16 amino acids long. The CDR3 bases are TGTGCCAGTAGTATGCCGAGCGGGAGATCCTACAATGAGCAGTTCTTC. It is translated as CASSMPSGRSYNEQFF.

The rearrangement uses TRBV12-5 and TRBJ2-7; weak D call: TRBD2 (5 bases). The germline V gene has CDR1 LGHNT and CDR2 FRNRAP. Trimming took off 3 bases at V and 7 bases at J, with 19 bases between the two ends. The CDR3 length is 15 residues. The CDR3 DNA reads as TGTGCTAGTGGTTTAACGGGGTCTTCCCTGGGAGAGCAGTACTTC. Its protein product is CASGLTGSSLGEQYF.